This is a list of T cell receptor beta chains from one sample in a study of T cells after yellow fever vaccination. In TCRdb, the 5' RACE reads were re-called with MiXCR into one record per CDR3 protein. The sample records around 150,000 distinct CDR3 sequences, approximately 6.7% being singletons. The source was CD4+ T cells sorted from PBMCs, collected 4 to 5 days after the first yellow fever vaccination. Receptors were obtained from a man aged 18 to 30 who received the YFV17D yellow fever vaccine. Both conserved end residues are part of each CDR3. Each record gives: J gene, D gene, clone size, V gene, CDR3 protein, CDR3 DNA. A D gene is named only where the DNA matches it firmly. Size is stated for part of the rows, as once, few or many counts, or as a class when the clone is expanded.

TRBJ2-1 - many TRBV6-2/TRBV6-3 CASRLGSSSYNEQFF TGTGCCAGCAGATTGGGATCAAGCTCCTACAATGAGCAGTTCTTC
TRBJ1-1 - many TRBV6-4 CASSAEPPGTEAFF TGTGCCAGCAGTGCAGAGCCCCCAGGGACTGAAGCTTTCTTT
TRBJ1-6 - - TRBV20-1 CSARKGHLTSPLHF TGCAGTGCTAGGAAGGGACATCTGACTTCACCCCTCCACTTT
TRBJ2-7 - many TRBV3-1 CASSQGAARGSDEQYF TGTGCCAGCAGCCAAGGGGCTGCACGGGGGTCCGACGAGCAGTACTTC
TRBJ1-1 - many TRBV5-1 CASSPRPVLNTEAFF TGCGCCAGCAGCCCCCGCCCAGTTCTGAACACTGAAGCTTTCTTT
TRBJ2-2 TRBD2 many TRBV24-1 CATSPRGSDTGELFF TGTGCCACCAGCCCGCGGGGGTCGGACACCGGGGAGCTGTTTTTT
TRBJ1-6 - many TRBV10-3 CAIKAGRTNSPLHF TGTGCGATCAAGGCGGGTCGAACCAATTCACCCCTCCACTTT
TRBJ2-3 - few TRBV7-2 CASSLAYTDTQYF TGTGCCAGCAGCTTAGCGTACACAGATACGCAGTATTTT
TRBJ1-1 - many TRBV5-1 CASSLDQGPLAFF TGCGCCAGCAGCTTGGATCAGGGGCCACTAGCTTTCTTT
TRBJ2-3 - many TRBV5-1 CASSSQAGGEADTQYF TGCGCCAGCAGCTCCCAGGCCGGGGGCGAGGCAGATACGCAGTATTTT
TRBJ2-1 - many TRBV12-3/TRBV12-4 CASSFRGRNNEQFF TGTGCCAGCAGTTTCCGGGGCCGCAACAATGAGCAGTTCTTC
TRBJ2-2 - many TRBV7-2 CASSPGQGTGELFF TGTGCCAGCAGCCCCGGGCAGGGCACCGGGGAGCTGTTTTTT
TRBJ1-5 - many TRBV20-1 CSAFPTANQPQHF TGCAGTGCTTTCCCGACAGCCAATCAGCCCCAGCATTTT
TRBJ2-1 - many TRBV28 CASSLSGTRYNEQFF TGTGCCAGCAGTTTATCGGGGACAAGATACAATGAGCAGTTCTTC
TRBJ2-7 - many TRBV4-2 CASSPEDGSSSYEQYF TGTGCCAGCAGCCCAGAGGACGGTTCTAGCTCCTACGAGCAGTACTTC
TRBJ2-3 - many TRBV20-1 CSASTGFLTDTQYF TGCAGTGCTAGTACGGGATTTCTCACAGATACGCAGTATTTT
TRBJ2-1 TRBD2 many TRBV7-2 CASNQLAGAYNEQFF TGTGCCAGCAACCAACTAGCGGGGGCCTACAATGAGCAGTTCTTC
TRBJ2-5 - many TRBV7-2 CASSPGQRVYF TGTGCCAGCAGTCCAGGACAGCGGGTGTACTTC
TRBJ2-5 TRBD2 - TRBV19 CASSSGGPEETQYF TGTGCCAGTAGTAGCGGGGGGCCAGAAGAGACCCAGTACTTC
TRBJ2-1 - - TRBV15 CATSRVGAGNEQFF TGTGCCACCAGCAGAGTAGGGGCGGGCAATGAGCAGTTCTTC
TRBJ2-2 TRBD2 - TRBV20-1 CSARVGTSGNTGELFF TGCAGTGCTAGAGTCGGGACTAGCGGAAACACCGGGGAGCTGTTTTTT
TRBJ2-1 TRBD2 - TRBV19 CASSSIAGGRSEQFF TGTGCCAGTAGTTCCATAGCGGGGGGGAGGAGTGAGCAGTTCTTC
TRBJ2-1 - many TRBV3-2 CASSLRYNEQFF TGTGCCAGCAGCCTTAGGTACAATGAGCAGTTCTTC
TRBJ1-2 - many TRBV5-1 CASSASEPNNGYTF TGCGCCAGCAGCGCCTCGGAGCCAAACAATGGCTACACCTTC